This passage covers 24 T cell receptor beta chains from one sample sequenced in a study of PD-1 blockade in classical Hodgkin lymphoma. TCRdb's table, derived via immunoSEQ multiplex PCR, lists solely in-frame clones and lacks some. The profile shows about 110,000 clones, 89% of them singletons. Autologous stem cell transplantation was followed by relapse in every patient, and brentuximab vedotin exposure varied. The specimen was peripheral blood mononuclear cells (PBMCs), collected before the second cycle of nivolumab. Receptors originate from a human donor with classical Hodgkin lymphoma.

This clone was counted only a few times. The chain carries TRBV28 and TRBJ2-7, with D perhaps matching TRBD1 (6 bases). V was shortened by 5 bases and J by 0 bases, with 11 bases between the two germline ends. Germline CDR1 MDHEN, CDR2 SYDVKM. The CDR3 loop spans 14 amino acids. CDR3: CASSPRTVSYEQYF. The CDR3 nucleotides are TGTGCCAGCAGTCCTCGGACAGTCTCCTACGAGCAGTACTTC.

The CDR3 loop is CASSYGEGYQPQHF. In DNA, the CDR3 is TGTGCCAGCAGTTACGGAGAGGGCTATCAGCCCCAGCATTTT. V is TRBV6-5 and J is TRBJ1-5; D unclear. The germline V gene encodes CDR1 MNHEY and CDR2 SVGAGI. Trimming cost V 2 bases and J 5 bases, with 10 bases left between them. The CDR3 has 14 amino acids.

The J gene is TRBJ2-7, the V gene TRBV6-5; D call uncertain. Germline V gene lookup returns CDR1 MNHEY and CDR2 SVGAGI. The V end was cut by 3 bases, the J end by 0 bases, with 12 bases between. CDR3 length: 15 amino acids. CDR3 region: CASSYSSTDSYEQYF. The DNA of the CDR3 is TGTGCCAGCAGTTATTCCTCGACGGACTCCTACGAGCAGTACTTC.

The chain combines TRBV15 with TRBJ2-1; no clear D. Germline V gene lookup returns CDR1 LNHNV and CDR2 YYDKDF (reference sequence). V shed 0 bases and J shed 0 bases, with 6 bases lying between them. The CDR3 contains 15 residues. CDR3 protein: CATSREGNSYNEQFF. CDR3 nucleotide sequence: TGTGCCACCAGCAGAGAAGGCAACTCCTACAATGAGCAGTTCTTC.

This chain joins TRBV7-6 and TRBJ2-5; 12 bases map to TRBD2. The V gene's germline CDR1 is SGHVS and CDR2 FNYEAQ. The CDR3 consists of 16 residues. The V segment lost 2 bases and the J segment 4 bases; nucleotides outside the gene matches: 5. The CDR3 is CASSLQRLAGVETQYF. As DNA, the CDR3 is TGTGCCAGCAGCTTACAGCGACTAGCGGGAGTAGAGACCCAGTACTTC.

CDR3 in DNA: TGTGCCAGCAGCTTAGACCAGATAACTACCCACTATGGCTACACCTTC. Residues: CASSLDQITTHYGYTF. The chain couples TRBV7-9 to TRBJ1-2; D gene uncertain. Between the trimmed V and J ends, which lost 1 base and 3 bases, there was a span of 15 bases. The CDR3 covers 16 residues. Germline V CDR1 and CDR2: SEHNR, FQNEAQ (reference sequence).

DNA for the CDR3: TGTGCCAGCAGCCGAGGGGACAGCAACACTGAAGCTTTCTTT. As protein: CASSRGDSNTEAFF. The rearrangement links TRBV4-2 to TRBJ1-1, with 7 bases matching TRBD1. The germline CDR1 and CDR2 sequences are LGHNA and YNFKEQ. With 4 bases clipped from V and 2 bases from J, the junction kept 4 bases outside the gene matches. This CDR3 is 14 amino acids long.

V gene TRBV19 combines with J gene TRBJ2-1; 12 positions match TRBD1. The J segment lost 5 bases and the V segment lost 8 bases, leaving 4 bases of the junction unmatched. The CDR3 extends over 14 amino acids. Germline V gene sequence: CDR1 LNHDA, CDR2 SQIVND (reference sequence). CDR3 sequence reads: CASAGTGGHNEQFF. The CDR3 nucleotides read TGTGCCAGTGCCGGGACAGGGGGCCACAATGAGCAGTTCTTC.

CDR3 sequence (DNA): TGTGCCAGCAGCCCGAACAGGGGGACGGCAGATACGCAGTATTTT. The encoded protein is CASSPNRGTADTQYF. The chain has TRBV11-2 and TRBJ2-3; TRBD1 matches at 8 bases. With V trimmed by 5 bases and J by 4 bases, 8 bases remained unmatched. The CDR3 sequence is 15 residues long. Germline V gives CDR1 SGHAT, CDR2 FQNNGV.

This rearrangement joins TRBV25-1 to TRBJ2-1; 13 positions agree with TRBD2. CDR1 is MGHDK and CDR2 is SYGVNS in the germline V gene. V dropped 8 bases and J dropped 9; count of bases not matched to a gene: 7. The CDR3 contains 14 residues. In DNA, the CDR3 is TGTGCCAGCCGGACTAGCGGGAGTCAGGGTGAGCAGTTCTTC. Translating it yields CASRTSGSQGEQFF.

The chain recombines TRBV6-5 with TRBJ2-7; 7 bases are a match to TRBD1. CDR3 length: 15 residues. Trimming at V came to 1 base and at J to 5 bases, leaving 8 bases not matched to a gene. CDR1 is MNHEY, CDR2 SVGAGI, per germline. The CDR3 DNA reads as TGTGCCAGCAGTTACTGGAGACAGGGTTGGAACGAGCAGTACTTC. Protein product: CASSYWRQGWNEQYF.

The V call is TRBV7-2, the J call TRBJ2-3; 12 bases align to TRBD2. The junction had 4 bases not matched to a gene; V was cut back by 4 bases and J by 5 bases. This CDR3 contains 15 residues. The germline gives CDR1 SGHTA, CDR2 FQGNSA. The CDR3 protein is CASSSPGLAGDTQYF. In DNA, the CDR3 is TGTGCCAGCAGCTCCCCGGGACTAGCGGGAGATACGCAGTATTTT. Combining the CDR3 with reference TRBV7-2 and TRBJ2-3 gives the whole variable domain GAGVSQSPSNKVTEKGKDVELRCDPISGHTALYWYRQSLGQGLEFLIYFQGNSAPDKSGLPSDRFSAERTGGSVSTLTIQRTQQEDSAVYLCASSSPGLAGDTQYFGPGTRLTVL.

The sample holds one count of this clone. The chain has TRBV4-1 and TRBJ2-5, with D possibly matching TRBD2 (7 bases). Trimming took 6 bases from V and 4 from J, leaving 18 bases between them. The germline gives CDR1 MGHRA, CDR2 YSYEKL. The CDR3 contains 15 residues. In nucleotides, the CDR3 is TGCGCCAGCAGTAGGGGGAGGGCCTTGACAGAGACCCAGTACTTC. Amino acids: CASSRGRALTETQYF.

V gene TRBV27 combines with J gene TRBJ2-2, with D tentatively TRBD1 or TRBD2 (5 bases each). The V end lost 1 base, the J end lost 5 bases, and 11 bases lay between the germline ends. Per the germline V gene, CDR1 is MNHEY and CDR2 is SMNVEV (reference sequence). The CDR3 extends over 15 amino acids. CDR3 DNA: TGTGCCAGCAGTTTATTTTGGGGGAAAACCGGGGAGCTGTTTTTT. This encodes CASSLFWGKTGELFF.

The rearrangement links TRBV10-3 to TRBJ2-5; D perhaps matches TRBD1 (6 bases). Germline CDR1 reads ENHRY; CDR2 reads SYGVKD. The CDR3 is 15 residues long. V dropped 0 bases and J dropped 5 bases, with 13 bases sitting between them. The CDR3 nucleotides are TGTGCCATCAGTGAGTCGGTTCAGGGGTACGAGACCCAGTACTTC. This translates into CAISESVQGYETQYF.

The CDR3 region is CASSPRQGRGYTF. CDR3 in DNA: TGTGCCAGCAGCCCAAGACAGGGACGCGGCTACACCTTC. The chain recombines TRBV6-5 with TRBJ1-2; 7 bases match TRBD1. The CDR3 runs 13 residues. Losses at the gene ends were 6 bases for V and 8 bases for J; bases not matched to a gene: 9. Germline assignment: CDR1 MNHEY and CDR2 SVGAGI.

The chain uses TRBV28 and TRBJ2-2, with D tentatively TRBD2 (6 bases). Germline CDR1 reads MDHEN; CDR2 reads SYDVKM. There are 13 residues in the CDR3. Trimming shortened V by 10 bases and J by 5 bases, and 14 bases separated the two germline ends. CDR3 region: CATPGRITGELFF. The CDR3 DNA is TGTGCCACCCCCGGGAGAATAACCGGGGAGCTGTTTTTT.

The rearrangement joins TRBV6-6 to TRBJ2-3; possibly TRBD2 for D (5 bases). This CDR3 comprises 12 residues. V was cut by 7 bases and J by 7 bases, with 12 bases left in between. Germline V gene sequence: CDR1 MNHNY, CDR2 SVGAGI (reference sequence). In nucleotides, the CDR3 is TGTGCCAGCACCCCATCGGGAAATACGCAGTATTTT. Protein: CASTPSGNTQYF.

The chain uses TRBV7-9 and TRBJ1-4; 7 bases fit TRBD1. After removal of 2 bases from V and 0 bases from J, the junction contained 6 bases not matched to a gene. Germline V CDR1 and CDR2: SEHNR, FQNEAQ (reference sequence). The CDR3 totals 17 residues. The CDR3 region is CASSLRTGAATNEKLFF. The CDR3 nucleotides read TGTGCCAGCAGCTTACGGACAGGCGCTGCAACTAATGAAAAACTGTTTTTT.

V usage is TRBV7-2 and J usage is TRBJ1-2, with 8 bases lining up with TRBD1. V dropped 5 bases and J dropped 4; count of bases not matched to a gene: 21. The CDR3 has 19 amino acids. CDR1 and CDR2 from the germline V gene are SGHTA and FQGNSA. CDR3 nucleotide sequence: TGTGCCAGCAGCCCGCAGGTCGACAGGGGCCGTTATCTAGGCTATGGCTACACCTTC. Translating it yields CASSPQVDRGRYLGYGYTF.

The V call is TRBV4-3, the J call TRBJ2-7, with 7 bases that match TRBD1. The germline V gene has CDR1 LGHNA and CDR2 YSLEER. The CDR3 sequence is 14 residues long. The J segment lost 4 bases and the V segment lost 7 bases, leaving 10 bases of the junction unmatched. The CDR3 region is CASKVDRETYEQYF. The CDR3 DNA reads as TGCGCCAGCAAAGTAGACAGGGAGACTTACGAGCAGTACTTC.

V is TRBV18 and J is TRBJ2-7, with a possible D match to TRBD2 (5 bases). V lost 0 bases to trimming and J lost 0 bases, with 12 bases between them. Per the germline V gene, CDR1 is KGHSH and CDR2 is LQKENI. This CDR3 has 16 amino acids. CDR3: CASSPPIAGGSYEQYF. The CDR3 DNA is TGTGCCAGCTCACCACCGATCGCAGGAGGCTCCTACGAGCAGTACTTC.

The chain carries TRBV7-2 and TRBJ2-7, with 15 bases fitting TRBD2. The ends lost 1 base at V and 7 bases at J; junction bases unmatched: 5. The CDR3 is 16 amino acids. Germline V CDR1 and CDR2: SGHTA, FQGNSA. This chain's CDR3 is CASSLGGTSGRREQYF. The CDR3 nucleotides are TGTGCCAGCAGCTTAGGGGGGACTAGCGGGAGGCGGGAGCAGTACTTC.

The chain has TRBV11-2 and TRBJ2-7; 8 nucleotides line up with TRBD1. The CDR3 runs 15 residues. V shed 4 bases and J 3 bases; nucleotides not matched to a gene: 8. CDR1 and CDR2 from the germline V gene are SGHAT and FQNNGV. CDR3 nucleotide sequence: TGTGCCAGCAGCTCCGCCGGGACAGGCTACTACGAGCAGTACTTC. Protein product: CASSSAGTGYYEQYF.